These 32 T cell receptor beta chains were sequenced from one sample in a study of patients with pleural tuberculosis. TCRdb re-called the reads with MiXCR, one entry per CDR3 protein. Counted here are almost 30,000 distinct CDR3 sequences, approximately 20% occurring once; the ten biggest clones make up roughly 4%. Specimen: peripheral blood. All receptors come from a human donor with pleural tuberculosis.

Many counts were recorded for this clonotype. The CDR3 DNA follows: TGTGCCAGCAGTCCTCGAGGGGGCGAGACAGATACGCAGTATTTT. This gives the protein CASSPRGGETDTQYF. J is TRBJ2-3 and V is TRBV11-2, with TRBD1 matching 7 bases. From germline, CDR1 is SGHAT and CDR2 FQNNGV. The length of the CDR3 is 15 residues. V trimming: 6 bases; J trimming: 3 bases; junction bases outside the gene matches: 9.

This clonotype has ten or more counts. This rearrangement joins TRBV28 to TRBJ2-7; D is undetermined. The V gene's germline CDR1 is MDHEN and CDR2 SYDVKM. V dropped 2 bases and J dropped 6 bases, with 11 bases sitting between them. The CDR3 consists of 13 residues. CDR3 amino acids: CASSLGYQGEQYF. For the CDR3, the DNA is TGTGCCAGCAGTTTAGGCTATCAAGGCGAGCAGTACTTC. Combining the CDR3 with reference TRBV28 and TRBJ2-7 gives the whole variable domain DVKVTQSSRYLVKRTGEKVFLECVQDMDHENMFWYRQDPGLGLRLIYFSYDVKMKEKGDIPEGYSVSREKKERFSLILESASTNQTSMYLCASSLGYQGEQYFGPGTRLTVT.

In this sample, this clonotype turned up many times. This rearrangement joins TRBV29-1 to TRBJ1-1; D is uncertain. CDR3 length: 12 amino acids. Looked up from germline, CDR1 is SQVTM and CDR2 is ANQGSEA. Trimming pared 7 bases from V and 5 bases from J, leaving 14 bases between. The CDR3 is CSARWAGTEAFF. CDR3 nucleotides: TGCAGCGCCCGTTGGGCTGGAACTGAAGCTTTCTTT.

The table lists this clonotype with many counts. The chain links TRBV4-3 to TRBJ2-7; 12 nucleotides align to TRBD2. The CDR3 has 16 residues. Trimming cost V 3 bases and J 1 base; bases outside gene matches: 4. The V gene's germline CDR1 is LGHNA and CDR2 YSLEER. Here the CDR3 reads CASSQVLAGGSYEQYF. The CDR3 region has the DNA TGCGCCAGCAGCCAGGTACTAGCGGGGGGATCCTACGAGCAGTACTTC.

This clonotype was counted ten times or more. The chain is built from TRBV12-3 or TRBV12-4 and TRBJ1-5; 9 nucleotides align to TRBD1. The CDR3 consists of 13 residues. Trimming cost V 5 bases and J 6 bases; bases outside gene matches: 2. Written as DNA, the CDR3 is TGTGCCAGCAGTCGACAGGGGGGTCAGCCCCAGCATTTT. Its protein is CASSRQGGQPQHF.

This clonotype was detected ten times or more. The chain combines TRBV5-6 with TRBJ2-3, with D possibly matching TRBD2 (5 bases). V was cut by 4 bases and J by 4 bases, with 16 bases left in between. Germline V gene lookup returns CDR1 SGHDT and CDR2 YYEEEE. CDR3 length: 15 residues. CDR3 amino acids: CASSAGLGRADTQYF. As DNA, the CDR3 is TGTGCCAGCAGCGCGGGCCTCGGAAGGGCAGATACGCAGTATTTT.

In this sample, this clonotype turned up many times. V is TRBV20-1 and J is TRBJ1-6, with D possibly being TRBD1 (5 bases). The CDR3 is 15 residues long. The ends were cut back, 1 base at V and 7 bases at J, with 14 bases in the middle. Per germline, CDR1 DFQATT and CDR2 SNEGSKA (reference sequence). The CDR3 nucleotides read TGCAGTGCTAGAGTTAGGGGATATCGGAATTCACCCCTCCACTTT. Translating gives CSARVRGYRNSPLHF.

This clonotype was detected many times. The chain uses TRBV5-1 and TRBJ1-2; TRBD1 agrees at 7 bases. V gave up 3 bases and J gave up 8 bases; unmatched junction bases: 7. CDR3 length equals 13 residues. Germline loops: CDR1 SGHRS, CDR2 YFSETQ. The CDR3 coding sequence is TGCGCCAGCAGCTCGCCAACAGGGGACGGCTACACCTTC. Its translation is CASSSPTGDGYTF. The full variable domain, completed using reference TRBV5-1 and TRBJ1-2, is KAGVTQTPRYLIKTRGQQVTLSCSPISGHRSVSWYQQTPGQGLQFLFEYFSETQRNKGNFPGRFSGRQFSNSRSEMNVSTLELGDSALYLCASSSPTGDGYTFGSGTRLTVV.

This clonotype was counted many times. The rearrangement joins TRBV7-7 to TRBJ2-2; 8 bases align to TRBD2. The CDR3 is 17 residues long. With 5 bases clipped from V and 2 bases from J, the junction kept 10 bases outside the gene matches. The V gene's germline CDR1 is SSHAT and CDR2 FNYEAQ (reference sequence). The CDR3: CASSRDSGLGNTGELFF. CDR3 DNA: TGTGCCAGCAGCCGGGACTCGGGACTAGGAAACACCGGGGAGCTGTTTTTT.

Details on this clonotype: A much larger clone is a single base away; this may be a read error. The chain employs TRBV9 and TRBJ2-7; unclear D gene. CDR1 SGDLS and CDR2 YYNGEE come from the germline V gene. Trimming pared 5 bases from V and 6 bases from J, leaving 15 bases between. The CDR3 covers 13 residues. The CDR3 protein is CASSHVDCSEQYF. The CDR3 DNA sequence: TGTGCCAGCAGTCATGTAGATTGTAGCGAGCAGTACTTC.

This clonotype was found many times. This chain links TRBV5-1 with TRBJ2-5; D gene uncertain. Germline V gene lookup returns CDR1 SGHRS and CDR2 YFSETQ. V lost 1 base, J lost 1 base, and 8 bases lay in between. This CDR3 has 14 residues. The chain's CDR3 is CASSLIAPQETQYF. CDR3 in DNA: TGCGCCAGCAGCTTGATAGCCCCCCAAGAGACCCAGTACTTC.

This clonotype was counted at least ten times. The DNA for the CDR3 is TGTGCCACCAGTGATCCCGGACAGGATTCCTACGAGCAGTACTTC. Translation gives CATSDPGQDSYEQYF. The rearrangement uses TRBV24-1 and TRBJ2-7, with 7 positions matching TRBD1. CDR1 and CDR2 (germline): KGHDR, SFDVKD. The CDR3 covers 15 residues. The trim removed 3 bases at V and 1 base at J, leaving 5 bases unmatched.

The table lists this clonotype with many counts. The chain recombines TRBV29-1 with TRBJ2-1; D ambiguous. The CDR3 sequence is 13 residues long. The germline V and J ends were trimmed by 0 bases and 7 bases, with 10 bases remaining between them. The germline gives CDR1 SQVTM, CDR2 ANQGSEA. The CDR3 is CSVEDTVLNEQFF. For the CDR3, the DNA is TGCAGCGTTGAAGACACAGTGTTAAATGAGCAGTTCTTC.

By sample share, this clonotype is medium-sized. V is TRBV25-1 and J is TRBJ1-1; 11 bases map to TRBD1. Trimming cost V 8 bases and J 7 bases; bases outside gene matches: 6. Germline V gene data show CDR1 as MGHDK and CDR2 as SYGVNS. The CDR3 runs 13 residues. CDR3 sequence reads: CASESDRGHEAFF. The CDR3 DNA is TGTGCCAGCGAGTCGGACAGGGGGCATGAAGCTTTCTTT.

This clonotype has ten or more counts. The chain carries TRBV4-3 and TRBJ2-7, with D possibly matching TRBD2 (5 bases). The CDR3 has 16 amino acids. CDR1 and CDR2 from the germline V gene are LGHNA and YSLEER. V lost 2 bases and J 5 bases, leaving 19 bases between the germline ends. Here the CDR3 DNA reads TGCGCCAGCAGCCAATCCGGACTGACGGACGCAAACGAGCAGTACTTC. Its translation is CASSQSGLTDANEQYF.

Notes on this clonotype: It may be a read error: a sequence one base away is much more abundant. V usage is TRBV2 and J usage is TRBJ2-7; D may be TRBD1 (5 bases). The germline CDR1 and CDR2 sequences are SNHLY and FYNNEI. The V gene lost 7 bases and the J gene lost 3 bases, with 7 bases spanning the gap. This CDR3 contains 11 residues. CDR3 DNA sequence: TGTGCCAGCAAGGGGTACTACGAGCAGTACTTC. It encodes CASKGYYEQYF.

In this sample, this clonotype turned up many times. The V gene is TRBV12-3 or TRBV12-4, the J gene TRBJ2-1, with a tentative D call TRBD1 (5 bases). The germline V and J ends were trimmed by 3 bases and 7 bases, with 16 bases remaining between them. The CDR3 totals 15 residues. CDR3 in amino acids: CASSFWGRSSNEQFF. The CDR3, as DNA: TGTGCCAGCAGTTTTTGGGGCCGGAGTTCAAATGAGCAGTTCTTC.

As for this clonotype: The germline gene is not matched at one end of the junction; a read error may be the cause. The chain is built from TRBV20-1 and TRBJ2-7; D call uncertain. CDR1 and CDR2 from the germline V gene are DFQATT and SNEGSKA (reference sequence). The CDR3 has 12 residues. In DNA, the CDR3 is TGCGCAATTGGGGATAACCCCTACAAGCAGTACTTC. Translation: CAIGDNPYKQYF.

This clonotype was counted ten times or more. The CDR3, as DNA: TGCGCCAGCAGCAAACACTCCGGCGACAGGGGAAATAGCAATCAGCCCCAGCATTTT. It encodes CASSKHSGDRGNSNQPQHF. V is TRBV4-1 and J is TRBJ1-5; the match to TRBD1 covers 8 bases. With V trimmed by 5 bases and J by 0 bases, 15 bases remained unmatched. CDR3 length: 19 residues. Germline CDR1 and CDR2: MGHRA and YSYEKL.

This clonotype occurred many times. The chain couples TRBV12-3 or TRBV12-4 to TRBJ1-1; D gene ambiguous. The V end was cut by 7 bases, the J end by 2 bases, with 17 bases between. This CDR3 region has 15 residues. The DNA of the CDR3 is TGTGCCAGCAACCTAAGTGGACGGATAAACACTGAAGCTTTCTTT. Its protein product is CASNLSGRINTEAFF.

This clonotype was seen at least ten times. The chain links TRBV20-1 to TRBJ1-5; 10 positions match TRBD1. V lost 6 bases and J lost 3; bases outside the gene matches: 8. Germline V gene lookup returns CDR1 DFQATT and CDR2 SNEGSKA (reference sequence). The CDR3 totals 15 residues. The CDR3 DNA sequence: TGCAGTGCCATAGACAGGGGGCTAAACAATCAGCCCCAGCATTTT. Protein sequence: CSAIDRGLNNQPQHF.

In this sample, this clonotype turned up many times. The rearrangement uses TRBV3-1 and TRBJ1-5; D is ambiguous. This CDR3 has 14 amino acids. V lost 0 bases, J lost 4 bases, and 7 bases lay in between. Germline assignment: CDR1 LGHDT and CDR2 YNNKEL (reference sequence). The CDR3 sequence is CASSQEGSNQPQHF. The CDR3 DNA sequence: TGTGCCAGCAGCCAAGAAGGGTCGAATCAGCCCCAGCATTTT.

Remarks on this clonotype: This may come from a read error, since a much larger clone is one base off. The chain is built from TRBV2 and TRBJ2-7; 10 positions match TRBD1. Per the germline V gene, CDR1 is SNHLY and CDR2 is FYNNEI. The CDR3 extends over 13 amino acids. V dropped 11 bases and J dropped 4; count of bases not matched to a gene: 8. CDR3 residues: CAARDRGAYEQYF. In nucleotides, the CDR3 is TGTGCCGCCAGGGACAGGGGAGCATACGAGCAGTACTTC.

This clonotype occurred many times. The chain joins TRBV12-3 or TRBV12-4 to TRBJ2-1, with a tentative D call TRBD1 (5 bases). The CDR3 is 13 residues long. V was pared by 5 bases and J by 4 bases, with 9 bases between. The CDR3 reads CASSDSGYNEQFF. As DNA, the CDR3 is TGTGCCAGCAGTGACAGTGGTTACAATGAGCAGTTCTTC.

This clonotype was seen repeatedly, ten times or more. The V call is TRBV4-2, the J call TRBJ2-7; a weak D match, TRBD2 (5 bases). The V end lost 3 bases, the J end lost 5 bases, and 20 bases lay between the germline ends. Germline V gene lookup returns CDR1 LGHNA and CDR2 YNFKEQ. The CDR3 loop spans 16 amino acids. The CDR3 protein is CASSHGSTGKWDEQYF. CDR3 nucleotide sequence: TGTGCCAGCAGCCATGGCTCGACGGGGAAATGGGACGAGCAGTACTTC.

This clonotype is medium-sized by share. The chain recombines TRBV28 with TRBJ1-1; D is uncertain. Trimming stripped 5 bases from V and 7 bases from J, with 20 bases between. The CDR3 runs to 15 residues. Germline loops: CDR1 MDHEN, CDR2 SYDVKM. CDR3 loop: CASSPQTAATDEAFF. The CDR3 region has the DNA TGTGCCAGCAGTCCCCAGACGGCAGCTACGGATGAAGCTTTCTTT.

This clonotype turned up a few times. V and J are TRBV12-3 or TRBV12-4 and TRBJ1-2; D may be TRBD1 (6 bases). V shed 6 bases and J shed 7 bases, with 21 bases lying between them. The CDR3 totals 15 residues. CDR3 DNA sequence: TGTGCCAGCAGCCGGGACACACTTCTTTGGGGTGGCTACACCTTC. It specifies CASSRDTLLWGGYTF.

At least ten counts were recorded for this clonotype. The V and J genes are TRBV9 and TRBJ1-3; D not certain. This CDR3 comprises 14 residues. Germline CDR1 reads SGDLS; CDR2 reads YYNGEE. V lost 0 bases, J lost 0 bases, and 4 bases lay in between. Here the CDR3 DNA reads TGTGCCAGCAGCGTAGGTTCCTCTGGAAACACCATATATTTT. Translated, it gives CASSVGSSGNTIYF.

This clonotype was picked up many times. V gene TRBV4-2 combines with J gene TRBJ1-2, with D tentatively TRBD1 (6 bases). This CDR3 has 14 amino acids. In germline, CDR1 is LGHNA, CDR2 YNFKEQ. Trimming stripped 8 bases from V and 5 bases from J, with 18 bases between. The CDR3 DNA reads as TGTGCCAGCGAACCTGATGGGACAAATTATGGCTACACCTTC. Protein product: CASEPDGTNYGYTF.

The chain combines TRBV7-8 with TRBJ1-1; no reliable D call. From germline, CDR1 is SGHVS and CDR2 FQNEAQ. There are 14 residues in the CDR3. V was pared by 7 bases and J by 0 bases, with 12 bases between. Here the CDR3 DNA reads TGTGCCAGCACCCTAGGTATCGTGAACACTGAAGCTTTCTTT. As protein: CASTLGIVNTEAFF.

This clonotype was seen ten or more times. The rearrangement links TRBV20-1 to TRBJ1-2, with D hard to call. The CDR3 is made up of 13 amino acids. Per the germline V gene, CDR1 is DFQATT and CDR2 is SNEGSKA (reference sequence). The germline V and J ends were trimmed by 0 bases and 4 bases, with 9 bases remaining between them. CDR3 sequence: CSARELSRYGYTF. CDR3 bases: TGCAGTGCTAGAGAGCTCAGCCGCTATGGCTACACCTTC.

This clonotype has more than one count but fewer than ten. The chain joins TRBV29-1 to TRBJ1-1; no firm D call. Trimming took 4 bases from V and 1 from J, leaving 10 bases between them. Germline V lookup: CDR1 SQVTM, CDR2 ANQGSEA. The CDR3 contains 13 residues. The CDR3 region has the DNA TGCAGCGTTGGGGCCGGTGGGAACACTGAAGCTTTCTTT. The encoded protein is CSVGAGGNTEAFF.